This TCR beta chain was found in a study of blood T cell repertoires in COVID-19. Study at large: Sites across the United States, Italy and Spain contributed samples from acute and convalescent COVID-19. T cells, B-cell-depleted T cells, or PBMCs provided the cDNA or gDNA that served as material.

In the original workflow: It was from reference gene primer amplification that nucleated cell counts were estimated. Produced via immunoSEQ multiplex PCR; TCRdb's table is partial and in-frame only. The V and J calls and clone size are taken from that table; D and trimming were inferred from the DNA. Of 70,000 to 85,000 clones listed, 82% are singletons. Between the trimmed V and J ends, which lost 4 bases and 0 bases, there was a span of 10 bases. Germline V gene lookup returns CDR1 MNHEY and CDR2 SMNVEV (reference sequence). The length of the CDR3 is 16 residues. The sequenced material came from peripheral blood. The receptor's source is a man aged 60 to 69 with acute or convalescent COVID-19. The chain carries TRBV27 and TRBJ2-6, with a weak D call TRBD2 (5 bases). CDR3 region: CASSSLDSSGANVLTF. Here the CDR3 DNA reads TGTGCCAGCAGTTCCCTGGACTCCTCTGGGGCCAACGTCCTGACTTTC.